The present TCR beta chain was sequenced within a study of CD8+CD57+ T cells in acquired aplastic anemia. Study-wide background: Healthy donor sequencing depth: 9.5 million to 10.8 million CD4+, approximately 11 million CD8+ reads. Broader study findings: Statistical testing detected no significant gap in CD8+ Simpson's diversity between patients and controls.

The template used for profiling TCR beta VDJ and CDR3 was genomic DNA. TCRdb itself ran the reads through MiXCR, one entry per CDR3 protein. The sample shows 65,000 to 85,000 distinct CDR3 sequences, roughly 50% of them seen only once. The length of the CDR3 is 13 residues. Germline CDR1 is SGHAT and CDR2 is FQNNGV. V was clipped by 1 base and J by 5 bases, with 8 bases between them. For this clonotype: Its antigen is unknown.

The clonotype was recovered from a human donor in good health, serving as a control. The rearrangement uses TRBV11-2 and TRBJ1-2, with unresolved D. Sequencing was carried out using sorted CD4+, CD8+, or CD8+CD57+ T cells (not recorded which) from PBMCs. CDR3 residues: CASSLGSIYGYTF. The CDR3 coding sequence is TGTGCCAGCAGCTTAGGTTCGATTTATGGCTACACCTTC.